The rows below give T cell receptor beta chains drawn from one sample of a study of shared clonotypes between healthy human individuals. Profiling relied on immunoSEQ multiplex PCR, and the TCRdb table lists in-frame clones only, not all of them. The sample lists about a million clones, about 70% occurring once. The sequencing sample was made of memory CD4+ T cells sorted from blood. These receptors were obtained from a man aged 18 to 30 in good health. Each CDR3 is given with its conserved first and last residue. The D gene is left open where the match is weak.

V gene: TRBV28
D gene: .
CDR3 protein: CASSPGIREKLFF

V gene: TRBV6-5
D gene: TRBD1
CDR3 protein: CASRLGQGSSPLHF

V gene: TRBV6-6
D gene: .
CDR3 protein: CASSYAAAGTDTQYF

V gene: TRBV23-1
D gene: TRBD1
CDR3 protein: CASSQSFGGQGGTYSNQPQHF

V gene: TRBV4-1
D gene: .
CDR3 protein: CASSQFPGTLLNTEAFF

V gene: TRBV28
D gene: .
CDR3 protein: CASSPRDTTIHEQYF

V gene: TRBV19
D gene: TRBD1
CDR3 protein: CASSDDRAGANVLTF

V gene: TRBV5-1
D gene: .
CDR3 protein: CASSFDRASWNEQFF

V gene: TRBV30
D gene: .
CDR3 protein: CARTGGNGYTF

V gene: TRBV28
D gene: TRBD1
CDR3 protein: CASRPGTGGYGYTF

V gene: TRBV13
D gene: .
CDR3 protein: CASSSRRTGRGYEQYF

V gene: TRBV11-2
D gene: TRBD2
CDR3 protein: CASSLRFPSGGSGTDTQYF

V gene: TRBV7-2
D gene: .
CDR3 protein: CASSLDRYSYEQYF

V gene: TRBV7-9
D gene: TRBD2
CDR3 protein: CASSHGLAGVNNEQFF

V gene: TRBV19
D gene: .
CDR3 protein: CAQTGNYEQYF

V gene: TRBV6-6
D gene: .
CDR3 protein: CASSYSYEKLFF

V gene: TRBV5-1
D gene: .
CDR3 protein: CASRRDVGTGELFF

V gene: TRBV7-2
D gene: .
CDR3 protein: CASSLSWVDTQYF

V gene: TRBV19
D gene: .
CDR3 protein: CASNVDFGNTIYF

V gene: TRBV7-2
D gene: .
CDR3 protein: CASSWTATTGELFF

V gene: TRBV28
D gene: .
CDR3 protein: CASSPQTSGNTIYF

V gene: TRBV27
D gene: .
CDR3 protein: CASSLGVTGSPLHF

V gene: TRBV10-3
D gene: .
CDR3 protein: CAISESQLGKSEQFF

V gene: TRBV10-3
D gene: .
CDR3 protein: CAISEMAYEQYF

V gene: TRBV5-1
D gene: .
CDR3 protein: CASSLNGATGQPQHF

V gene: TRBV2
D gene: TRBD2
CDR3 protein: CASRPRAGDTPSYNEQFF

V gene: TRBV19
D gene: .
CDR3 protein: CASSMSWNEQFF

V gene: TRBV6-1
D gene: TRBD1
CDR3 protein: CASSGFTGGNEKLFF

V gene: TRBV5-4
D gene: TRBD2
CDR3 protein: CASSLALLAEEQFF

V gene: TRBV5-4
D gene: TRBD1
CDR3 protein: CASSLSGGWDTQYF

V gene: TRBV7-9
D gene: TRBD1
CDR3 protein: CASSLDGQAMGYTF

V gene: TRBV7-9
D gene: .
CDR3 protein: CASSFRVQETQYF

V gene: TRBV7-8
D gene: .
CDR3 protein: CASSRETSTDTQYF

V gene: TRBV6-6
D gene: .
CDR3 protein: CASSQYEQYF

V gene: TRBV28
D gene: TRBD1
CDR3 protein: CASSLYGRGPEEQYF

V gene: TRBV25-1
D gene: TRBD1
CDR3 protein: CASSEWGTGGDYGYTF

V gene: TRBV6-5
D gene: .
CDR3 protein: CASKTRGQRTDTQYF

V gene: TRBV28
D gene: .
CDR3 protein: CASSLRGRFNQPQHF

V gene: TRBV7-9
D gene: TRBD1
CDR3 protein: CASSPRQGSATQNSPLHF

V gene: TRBV7-2
D gene: .
CDR3 protein: CASSLGGDLYGYTF

V gene: TRBV4-3
D gene: TRBD1
CDR3 protein: CASSPDRTGFSLGANVLTF

V gene: TRBV14
D gene: .
CDR3 protein: CASSQGWRLRTEANYGYTF

V gene: TRBV9
D gene: .
CDR3 protein: CASSVGTSGNTIYF

V gene: TRBV28
D gene: TRBD2
CDR3 protein: CASSPTRGGLLF

V gene: TRBV7-2
D gene: .
CDR3 protein: CASSPGGANQPQHF

V gene: TRBV4-1
D gene: .
CDR3 protein: CASSQVEGRSETQYF

V gene: TRBV13
D gene: .
CDR3 protein: CASSLRSGTDTQYF

V gene: TRBV10-2
D gene: .
CDR3 protein: CASSEGYEQYF

V gene: TRBV6-1
D gene: .
CDR3 protein: CASSVSTGRSDTQYF

V gene: TRBV5-1
D gene: .
CDR3 protein: CASSFGFNTEAFF

V gene: TRBV6-5
D gene: TRBD1
CDR3 protein: CASSYGTGVYEQYF

V gene: TRBV27
D gene: .
CDR3 protein: CASSPAGSIYGYTF

V gene: TRBV11-2
D gene: TRBD1
CDR3 protein: CASSLDRVRRF

V gene: TRBV6-6
D gene: .
CDR3 protein: CASSSWAPEKLFF

V gene: TRBV30
D gene: .
CDR3 protein: CAWSEGGEYEQYF